Here is one TCR beta chain with its context. V was shortened by 1 base and J by 2 bases, with 12 bases between the two germline ends. The CDR3 runs to 16 residues. Germline V lookup: CDR1 LGHDT, CDR2 YNNKEL (reference sequence). This record comes from a study of blood T cell repertoires in COVID-19. Residents of about two dozen US areas, aged roughly 18 to 89 years, made up the participants. In the original workflow: Scientists estimated how many nucleated cells there were by amplifying reference gene primers. Here immunoSEQ multiplex PCR was the method, and the copy in TCRdb shows in-frame clones only, minus some. That table furnishes V, J and clone size, whereas the DNA furnished D and trimming. The sample yields some 380,000 clones, roughly 90% seen once.

This TCR was recovered from a woman in her thirties or forties with acute COVID-19. The sample comprised PBMCs or T cells enriched from blood (not recorded which). The chain has TRBV3-1 (or the pseudogene TRBV3-2) and TRBJ1-5; TRBD1 is a possible D gene (5 bases). This chain's CDR3 is CASSQGAGGRNQPQHF. CDR3 nucleotides: TGTGCCAGCAGCCAAGGCGCGGGGGGTCGCAATCAGCCCCAGCATTTT.